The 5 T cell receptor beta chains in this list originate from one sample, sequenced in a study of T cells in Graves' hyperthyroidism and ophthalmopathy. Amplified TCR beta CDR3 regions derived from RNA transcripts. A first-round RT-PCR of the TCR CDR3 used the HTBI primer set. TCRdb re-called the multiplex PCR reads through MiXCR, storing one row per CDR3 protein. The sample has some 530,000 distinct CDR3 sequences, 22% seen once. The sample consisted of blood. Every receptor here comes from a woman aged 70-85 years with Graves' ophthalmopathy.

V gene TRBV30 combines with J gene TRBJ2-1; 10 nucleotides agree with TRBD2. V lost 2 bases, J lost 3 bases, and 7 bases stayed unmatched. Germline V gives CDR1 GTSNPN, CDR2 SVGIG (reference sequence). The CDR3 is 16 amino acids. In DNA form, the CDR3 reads TGTGCCTGGAGTCCAGGGACTAGCGTTTACTACAATGAGCAGTTCTTC. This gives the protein CAWSPGTSVYYNEQFF. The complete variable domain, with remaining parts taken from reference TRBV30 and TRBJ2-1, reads SQTIHQWPATLVQPVGSPLSLECTVEGTSNPNLYWYRQAAGRGLQLLFYSVGIGQISSEVPQNLSASRPQDRQFILSSKKLLLSDSGFYLCAWSPGTSVYYNEQFFGPGTRLTVL.

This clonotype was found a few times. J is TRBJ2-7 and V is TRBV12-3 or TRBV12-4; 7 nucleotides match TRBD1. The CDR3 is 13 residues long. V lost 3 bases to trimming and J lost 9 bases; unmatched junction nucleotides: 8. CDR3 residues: CASSFPGGVGQYF. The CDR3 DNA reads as TGTGCCAGCAGTTTTCCAGGGGGTGTTGGGCAGTACTTC.

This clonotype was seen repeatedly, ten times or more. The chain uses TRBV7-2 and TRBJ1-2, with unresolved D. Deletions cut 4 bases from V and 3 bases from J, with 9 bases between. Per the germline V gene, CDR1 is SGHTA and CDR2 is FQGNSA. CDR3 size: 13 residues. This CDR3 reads CASSYETYYGYTF. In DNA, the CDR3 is TGTGCCAGCAGCTACGAAACTTACTATGGCTACACCTTC.

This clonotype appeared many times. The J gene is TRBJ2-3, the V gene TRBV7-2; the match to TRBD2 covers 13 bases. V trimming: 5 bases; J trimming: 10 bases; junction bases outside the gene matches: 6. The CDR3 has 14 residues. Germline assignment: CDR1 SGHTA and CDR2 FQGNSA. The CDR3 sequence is CASSATSGRIAQYF. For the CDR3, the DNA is TGTGCCAGCAGCGCGACTAGCGGGAGGATCGCGCAGTATTTT.

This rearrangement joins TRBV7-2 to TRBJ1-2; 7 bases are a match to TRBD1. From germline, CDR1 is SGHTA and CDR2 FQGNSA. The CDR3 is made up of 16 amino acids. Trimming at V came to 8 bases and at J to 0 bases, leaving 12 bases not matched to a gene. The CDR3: CASGRIGTASNYGYTF. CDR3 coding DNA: TGTGCCAGCGGCCGAATCGGGACAGCGTCTAACTATGGCTACACCTTC.